The rows below give T cell receptor beta chains drawn from one sample of a study of blood T cells in healthy people across ages. Each CDR3 protein is one row after TCRdb ran MiXCR on the 5' RACE reads. The profile shows about 640,000 distinct CDR3 sequences, 25% to 35% of them singletons. Input material: blood. The source of these receptors is a woman aged 80 or over in good health. CDR3s include the opening cysteine and the closing phenylalanine or tryptophan. D genes are given only for firm matches. Some rows have no size entry. The others give once, few or many, or a class for an expanded clone.

j_call d_call clone_size v_call cdr3_nt cdr3_aa
TRBJ1-5 TRBD1 many TRBV20-1 TGCAGTGCTAGGGAGACGACAGGGTTCAATCAGCCCCAGCATTTT CSARETTGFNQPQHF
TRBJ1-6 TRBD1 . TRBV10-3 TGTGCCATCAGCTCGACAGGGTTGGGTTCACCCCTCCACTTT CAISSTGLGSPLHF
TRBJ1-4 . . TRBV30 TGTGCCTGGAGTGTAACAGTTAATGAAAAACTGTTTTTT CAWSVTVNEKLFF
TRBJ2-3 . . TRBV12-3/TRBV12-4 TGTGCCAGCAGTTTAGCCGGTAGCACAGATGCGCAGTATTTT CASSLAGSTDAQYF
TRBJ2-1 TRBD1 many TRBV29-1 TGCAGCGCTGGACAGGACTCCTACAATGAGCAGTTCTTC CSAGQDSYNEQFF
TRBJ2-1 . . TRBV2 TGTGCCAGCAGTGAAGCGCGGCAGGGGCTTTTGGTCTTC CASSEARQGLLVF
TRBJ2-1 . many TRBV5-6 TGTGCCAGCAGCCTTCTTGCGGAGCAGTTCTTC CASSLLAEQFF
TRBJ2-5 TRBD2 few TRBV6-2/TRBV6-3 TGTGCCAGCAGTTACCCAAGACCGGGACTATCCTACAGTGAGCAGTACTTC CASSYPRPGLSYSEQYF
TRBJ1-2 TRBD1 few TRBV7-3 TGTGCCAGCAGCTTAAGGGCAGGGGGCGACGGTGGCTACACCTTC CASSLRAGGDGGYTF
TRBJ1-2 . few TRBV7-2 TGTGCCAGCAGCTTAGCGCGAGTTGGCTACACCTTC CASSLARVGYTF
TRBJ1-1 TRBD1 . TRBV20-1 TGCAGTGCCGACTCGACAGGGCCTGAAGCTTTCTTT CSADSTGPEAFF
TRBJ2-5 TRBD2 many TRBV14 TGTGCCAGCAGCCAAGATGTTAGCGGGGGGGCTGACCAAGAGACCCAGTACTTC CASSQDVSGGADQETQYF
TRBJ2-2 . . TRBV6-6 TGTGCCAGCAGTTACTCGGCAGGAAACACCGGGGAGCTGTTTTTT CASSYSAGNTGELFF
TRBJ2-3 . . TRBV24-1 TGTGCCACCAGTGAGGGGACGCTCGCAGATACGCAGTATTTT CATSEGTLADTQYF